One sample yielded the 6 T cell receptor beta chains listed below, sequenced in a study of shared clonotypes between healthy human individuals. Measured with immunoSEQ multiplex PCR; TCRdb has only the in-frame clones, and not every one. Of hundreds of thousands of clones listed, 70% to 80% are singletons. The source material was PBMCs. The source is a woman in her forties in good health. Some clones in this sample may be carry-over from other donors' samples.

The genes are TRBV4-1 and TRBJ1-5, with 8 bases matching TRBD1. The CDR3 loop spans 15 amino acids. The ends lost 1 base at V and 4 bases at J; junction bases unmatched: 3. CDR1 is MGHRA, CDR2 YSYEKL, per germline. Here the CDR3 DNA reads TGCGCCAGCAGCCAAGGGGGACAGGCTAATCAGCCCCAGCATTTT. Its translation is CASSQGGQANQPQHF.

As DNA, the CDR3 is TGCAGCGTTGGGACTCAGAATCAGCCCCAGCATTTT. This translates into CSVGTQNQPQHF. V and J are TRBV29-1 and TRBJ1-5; D is unresolved. The CDR3 covers 12 residues. Trimming left V 4 bases short and J 4 bases short, with 8 bases between. Germline V CDR1 and CDR2: SQVTM, ANQGSEA.

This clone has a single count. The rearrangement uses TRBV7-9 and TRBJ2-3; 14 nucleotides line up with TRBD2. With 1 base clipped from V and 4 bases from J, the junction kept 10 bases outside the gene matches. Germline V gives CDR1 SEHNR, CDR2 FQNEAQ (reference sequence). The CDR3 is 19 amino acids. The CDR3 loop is CASSLGAGTSGRSPDTQYF. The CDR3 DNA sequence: TGTGCCAGCAGCTTAGGGGCGGGGACTAGCGGGAGAAGCCCAGATACGCAGTATTTT.

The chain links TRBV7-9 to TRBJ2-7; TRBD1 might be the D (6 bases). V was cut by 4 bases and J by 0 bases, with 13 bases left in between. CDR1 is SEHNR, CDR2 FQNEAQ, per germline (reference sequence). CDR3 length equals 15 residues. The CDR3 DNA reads TGTGCCAGCAGCTCGACCGACAGGAGCTCCTACGAGCAGTACTTC. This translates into CASSSTDRSSYEQYF.

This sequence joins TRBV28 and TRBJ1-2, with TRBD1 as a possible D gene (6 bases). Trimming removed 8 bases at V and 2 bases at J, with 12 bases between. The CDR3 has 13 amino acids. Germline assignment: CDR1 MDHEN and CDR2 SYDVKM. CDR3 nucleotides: TGTGCCAGCTGGGGGAGGGGGAACTATGGCTACACCTTC. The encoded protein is CASWGRGNYGYTF.

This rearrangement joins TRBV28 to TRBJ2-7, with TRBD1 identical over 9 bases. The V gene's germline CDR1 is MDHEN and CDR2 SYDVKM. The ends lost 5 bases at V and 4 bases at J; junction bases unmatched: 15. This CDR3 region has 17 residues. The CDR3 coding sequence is TGTGCCAGCAGTACCCAGCTTGGGGACAGGGTATTGTACGAGCAGTACTTC. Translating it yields CASSTQLGDRVLYEQYF.